This T cell receptor beta chain was captured by sequencing in a study of blood T cell repertoires in COVID-19 (dated by TCRdb to about 2020). Context from the whole study: Samples from collaborators originated in the United States, Italy and Spain and spanned both the acute and convalescent phases of COVID-19. Sample metadata almost always included a de-identified subject ID, COVID-19 status, age in years and sex. The prospective study material was composed of cDNA or gDNA derived from T cells, B-cell-depleted T cells, or PBMCs. Where available, HLA class I and class II types were taken from metadata supplied by the sample provider and were not determined by assay-based typing. Subjects who had been exposed to COVID-19, were actively infected with it, or had recovered from it provided the deeply sampled blood TCRbeta repertoires that made up the dataset. The samples were drawn from two sources: the first 160 participants of the ongoing ImmuneRACE study, and some 1,300 subjects contributed by 6 global collaborators. A freely available public database, intended as a resource for researchers studying the immune response to SARS-CoV-2, is where the repertoires were released.

TCRbeta CDR3 regions were amplified from genomic DNA using the immunoSEQ Assay, a bias-controlled multiplex PCR. For the original study's pipeline: Nucleated cell counts per sample were estimated from amplification of reference gene primers within the assay. To quantify the absolute abundance of each unique TCRbeta CDR3 rearrangement, sequence reads were collapsed and filtered. For each sample, productive Simpson clonality was calculated as the square root of Simpson's diversity index across productive rearrangements. The clones in this table, taken by TCRdb from immuneACCESS, are in-frame only. Not every clone is retained; where verified, under half of the shortfall comes from an unresolved V gene, and the cause of the rest is unknown. The V and J calls and clone size are taken from that table; D and trimming were inferred from the DNA. The sample table holds 310,000 or so clones, of which 85% to 90% were seen once. The ten largest account for roughly 4% of the sample.

The collaborating institutions used their own protocols to collect whole blood in K2EDTA tubes. For TCRbeta analysis, collaborators shipped samples as frozen whole blood, isolated PBMCs, or DNA extracted from either of those sample types. Overall study outcomes, separate from this receptor: The quantity of clinical and demographic metadata differed by source and by participant and was supplied without curation.

Taken from cysteine to phenylalanine, the CDR3 has 19 residues. The read is trimmed to its CDR3 DNA, 57 bases read in frame from base 1. CDR1 and CDR2 (MNHEY, SVGEGT) derive from the germline V gene. V lost 6 bases and J lost 4 bases, and the count of bases not matched to a germline gene is 21. A note on this clone: Which antigen it targets is not known. Base qualities are not at hand, and no much larger clone is one base apart.

Recombination linked TRBV6-2 or TRBV6-3 to TRBJ2-1, with 7 central nucleotides matching TRBD1. What was sequenced was peripheral blood. The source is a woman in her fifties or sixties with active or convalescent COVID-19. The DNA is TGTGCCAGCAGCTCCGACAGGGTCATTGCACGGCTAATGTACAATGAGCAGTTCTTC. Its coded protein is CASSSDRVIARLMYNEQFF.